Below, one T cell receptor beta chain is given with its context. The source of the sample is a study of T cells in narcolepsy. TCRdb's copy holds only in-frame clones and misses some; the assay was immunoSEQ multiplex PCR. The data show 25,000 to 30,000 clones, about 85% seen once. This TCR was recovered from a human donor with narcolepsy. Material: CD45RA- memory CD4+ T cells from PBMCs.

The CDR3 protein is CASSFKGAEGSYEQYF. The CDR3 bases are TGCGCCAGCAGCTTTAAAGGGGCGGAAGGTTCCTACGAGCAGTACTTC. The chain couples TRBV5-1 to TRBJ2-7; TRBD1 is a possible D gene (5 bases). Germline values: CDR1 SGHRS, CDR2 YFSETQ. Trimming pared 2 bases from V and 1 base from J, leaving 16 bases between. The CDR3 is 16 residues long. Full variable domain (missing parts from reference TRBV5-1 and TRBJ2-7): KAGVTQTPRYLIKTRGQQVTLSCSPISGHRSVSWYQQTPGQGLQFLFEYFSETQRNKGNFPGRFSGRQFSNSRSEMNVSTLELGDSALYLCASSFKGAEGSYEQYFGPGTRLTVT.